The 29 T cell receptor beta chains below come from one sample, sequenced in a study of control samples from healthy donors and cancer patients. Generated by immunoSEQ multiplex PCR, the TCRdb table keeps only in-frame clones and is missing some. The sample includes 90,000 to 100,000 clones, 90% of them seen just once. Sequenced sample: blood. These receptors were obtained from a woman under 30 in good health.

The rearrangement links TRBV28 to TRBJ2-5; tentatively, D is TRBD1 or TRBD2 (5 bases each). V was clipped by 2 bases and J by 0 bases, with 7 bases between them. The CDR3 spans 14 residues. The germline V gene encodes CDR1 MDHEN and CDR2 SYDVKM. CDR3 nucleotides: TGTGCCAGCAGTTTAGGGACGGACCAAGAGACCCAGTACTTC. Encoded protein: CASSLGTDQETQYF.

The V and J genes are TRBV20-1 and TRBJ2-7, with unresolved D. Germline V gives CDR1 DFQATT, CDR2 SNEGSKA (reference sequence). The CDR3 has 11 residues. The germline V and J ends were trimmed by 6 bases and 2 bases, with 8 bases remaining between them. Here the CDR3 reads CSANLAYEQYF. The DNA of the CDR3 is TGCAGTGCAAATCTGGCCTACGAGCAGTACTTC.

The CDR3 region has the DNA TGCGCCAGCAGCTTGGCGGCGGCTTCAAAGGGGGAGCTGTTTTTT. The encoded protein is CASSLAAASKGELFF. The chain links TRBV5-1 to TRBJ2-2, with D unclear. CDR3 length: 15 amino acids. The V and J ends lost 0 bases and 8 bases respectively, with 14 bases between them. CDR1 and CDR2 from the germline V gene are SGHRS and YFSETQ.

The chain employs TRBV9 and TRBJ1-6, with 10 bases fitting TRBD1. Germline-derived CDR1 and CDR2 are SGDLS and YYNGEE. Losses at the gene ends were 0 bases for V and 10 bases for J; bases not matched to a gene: 4. CDR3 length: 15 amino acids. The CDR3 sequence is CASSVGTGGSSPLHF. The CDR3 DNA reads as TGTGCCAGCAGCGTAGGGACAGGGGGAAGCTCACCCCTCCACTTT.

Concerning this clone: Other DNA sequences in the sample encode the same CDR3. The CDR3 DNA reads as TGTGCCAGCAGCTTGGGTACAGGGGCTGGAAACACCATATATTTT. It encodes CASSLGTGAGNTIYF. The genes are TRBV5-6 and TRBJ1-3; 7 nucleotides match TRBD1. V dropped 0 bases and J dropped 2; count of bases not matched to a gene: 2. This CDR3 has 15 residues. The germline V gene encodes CDR1 SGHDT and CDR2 YYEEEE.

The chain has TRBV7-9 and TRBJ1-1; D gene uncertain. The CDR3 runs to 11 residues. Germline CDR1 is SEHNR and CDR2 is FQNEAQ (reference sequence). Trimming cost V 3 bases and J 1 base, with 0 bases left between them. The CDR3 region has the DNA TGTGCCAGCAGCTTGAACACTGAAGCTTTCTTT. This sequence encodes CASSLNTEAFF.

A single count supports this clone. V and J are TRBV21-1 and TRBJ2-1; TRBD1 reflects the table's D call only, with no check against the DNA. TRBV21-1 is assigned pseudogene status. This CDR3 comprises 19 residues. The CDR3 loop is CASSKKGCSPGGTYNEQFF. The CDR3 DNA reads TGTGCCAGCAGCAAAAAGGGTTGTAGTCCAGGGGGCACCTACAATGAGCAGTTCTTC.

The V gene is TRBV19, the J gene TRBJ1-1; possibly TRBD1 for D (5 bases). Trimming left V 9 bases short and J 11 bases short, with 7 bases between. Germline V gene lookup returns CDR1 LNHDA and CDR2 SQIVND (reference sequence). The CDR3 totals 8 residues. The CDR3, as DNA: TGTGCCAGAGGGGTGGCTTTCTTT. It translates to CARGVAFF.

The chain has TRBV5-8 and TRBJ1-1, with D unclear. The CDR3 totals 12 residues. The germline V gene encodes CDR1 SGHTS and CDR2 YDEGEE. DNA of the CDR3: TGTGGAAAGAGCCGGGTTAACACTGAAGCTTTCTTT. This codes for CGKSRVNTEAFF.

This sequence joins TRBV5-1 and TRBJ2-3; 11 positions agree with TRBD2. Trimming at V came to 4 bases and at J to 5 bases, leaving 9 bases not matched to a gene. The CDR3 spans 16 residues. Germline V gene lookup returns CDR1 SGHRS and CDR2 YFSETQ. As DNA, the CDR3 is TGCGCCAGCAGCCTGGTAGCGGGGGGGCCCAGAGATACGCAGTATTTT. As protein: CASSLVAGGPRDTQYF.

The chain joins TRBV7-9 to TRBJ1-2, with TRBD1 identical over 10 bases. The CDR3 extends over 16 amino acids. Germline V gene sequence: CDR1 SEHNR, CDR2 FQNEAQ (reference sequence). J lost 6 bases, V lost 4 bases, and 11 bases had no gene match. CDR3 bases: TGTGCCAGCAGCTCGGTCGGGACAGGGGAGGTCAATGGCTACACCTTC. Protein product: CASSSVGTGEVNGYTF.

The genes are TRBV29-1 and TRBJ1-3; weak D call: TRBD1 (6 bases). Trimming took 7 bases from V and 4 from J, leaving 8 bases between them. The CDR3 runs 11 residues. Germline loops: CDR1 SQVTM, CDR2 ANQGSEA. This CDR3 reads CSADSGNTIYF. CDR3 nucleotide sequence: TGCAGCGCGGACAGCGGAAACACCATATATTTT.

This clone came up once. The chain uses TRBV6-5 and TRBJ1-2; the D is unclear. The CDR3 spans 14 residues. V was pared by 7 bases and J by 8 bases, with 20 bases between. In germline, CDR1 is MNHEY, CDR2 SVGAGI. CDR3 region: CASILGVGLIGYTF. CDR3 in DNA: TGTGCCAGCATCCTGGGCGTAGGACTAATCGGCTACACCTTC.

The J gene is TRBJ1-1, the V gene TRBV6-6, with D possibly being TRBD1 (6 bases). Germline assignment: CDR1 MNHNY and CDR2 SVGAGI (reference sequence). Trimming took 2 bases from V and 0 from J, leaving 13 bases between them. This CDR3 is 16 amino acids long. The DNA of the CDR3 is TGTGCCAGCAGTTACCCTCGGGGGCGGGTGAACACTGAAGCTTTCTTT. The encoded protein is CASSYPRGRVNTEAFF.

The V call is TRBV25-1, the J call TRBJ2-5, with 7 nucleotides matching TRBD1. With 4 bases clipped from V and 1 base from J, the junction kept 9 bases outside the gene matches. The CDR3 sequence is 16 residues long. Germline loops: CDR1 MGHDK, CDR2 SYGVNS. CDR3 amino acids: CASSGPGTVSQETQYF. CDR3 nucleotides: TGTGCCAGCAGTGGACCCGGGACAGTAAGCCAAGAGACCCAGTACTTC.

Only one count was recorded for this clone. The chain has TRBV21-1 and TRBJ2-1; TRBD2 is the table's D call, not checked against the DNA. TRBV21-1 is tagged as a pseudogene. This CDR3 has 17 amino acids. Here the CDR3 reads CASSTLGECRTYNEQFF. CDR3 in DNA: TGTGCCAGCAGCACCCTCGGGGAGTGCCGTACCTACAATGAGCAGTTCTTC.

This chain links TRBV5-6 with TRBJ1-3; D is ambiguous. The length of the CDR3 is 13 residues. CDR1 and CDR2 from the germline V gene are SGHDT and YYEEEE. Trimming stripped 3 bases from V and 0 bases from J, with 4 bases between. In nucleotides, the CDR3 is TGTGCCAGCAGCTCCGGCTCTGGAAACACCATATATTTT. It is translated as CASSSGSGNTIYF. The full variable domain, its missing parts supplied by reference TRBV5-6 and TRBJ1-3, is DAGVTQSPTHLIKTRGQQVTLRCSPKSGHDTVSWYQQALGQGPQFIFQYYEEEERQRGNFPDRFSGHQFPNYSSELNVNALLLGDSALYLCASSSGSGNTIYFGEGSWLTVV.

J is TRBJ1-4 and V is TRBV5-1; 10 nucleotides align to TRBD1. Trimming at V came to 4 bases and at J to 5 bases, leaving 11 bases not matched to a gene. Germline V lookup: CDR1 SGHRS, CDR2 YFSETQ. CDR3 length: 17 residues. The CDR3 reads CASSPGTGEYRNEKLFF. The DNA for the CDR3 is TGCGCCAGCAGCCCCGGGACAGGGGAGTATAGAAATGAAAAACTGTTTTTT.

The chain has TRBV3-1 (or the pseudogene TRBV3-2) and TRBJ1-3; 8 bases map to TRBD1. Germline assignment: CDR1 LGHDT and CDR2 YNNKEL (reference sequence). Trimming at V came to 4 bases and at J to 4 bases, leaving 3 bases not matched to a gene. The CDR3 is 14 residues long. CDR3 in DNA: TGTGCCAGCAGCCTCCGGGACAGGGGAAACACCATATATTTT. Protein sequence: CASSLRDRGNTIYF.

The chain carries TRBV19 and TRBJ1-1, with 8 bases aligning to TRBD1. The CDR3 has 14 amino acids. Trimming cost V 7 bases and J 1 base; bases outside gene matches: 5. CDR1 and CDR2 (germline): LNHDA, SQIVND (reference sequence). For the CDR3, the DNA is TGTGCCAGTACTTACGGACAGGGGAACACTGAAGCTTTCTTT. Translation gives CASTYGQGNTEAFF.

In its sample, this clone was seen once. The V and J genes are TRBV4-1 and TRBJ2-2, with D tentatively TRBD2 (7 bases). The CDR3 extends over 18 amino acids. Germline loops: CDR1 MGHRA, CDR2 YSYEKL. The V gene lost 0 bases and the J gene lost 6 bases, with 20 bases spanning the gap. CDR3 loop: CASSQDPRLGGRAGELFF. Here the CDR3 DNA reads TGCGCCAGCAGCCAAGACCCTCGGCTCGGGGGGCGTGCCGGGGAGCTGTTTTTT.

The rearrangement uses TRBV6-5 and TRBJ1-2; D possibly corresponds to TRBD1 (5 bases). From germline, CDR1 is MNHEY and CDR2 SVGAGI. The CDR3 is 13 residues long. Trimming removed 9 bases at V and 0 bases at J, with 11 bases between. The CDR3 region has the DNA TGTGCCAGTAGACCGACAGCTAACTATGGCTACACCTTC. This encodes CASRPTANYGYTF.

The gene calls are TRBV7-8 and TRBJ2-7; 11 bases line up with TRBD2. The V gene end was trimmed by 5 bases and the J gene end by 12 bases; junction bases not matched to a gene: 12. In germline, CDR1 is SGHVS, CDR2 FQNEAQ. CDR3 length: 14 amino acids. The CDR3 reads CASSRAVSSGGLYF. CDR3 in DNA: TGTGCCAGCAGCCGCGCGGTCTCTAGCGGGGGGCTGTACTTC.

The chain links TRBV7-2 to TRBJ2-5; TRBD2 matches 7 bases. This CDR3 has 16 amino acids. With V trimmed by 4 bases and J by 6 bases, 14 bases remained unmatched. Germline-derived CDR1 and CDR2 are SGHTA and FQGNSA. This CDR3 is CASSYSFAGRDQTQYF. CDR3 bases: TGTGCCAGCAGCTACTCCTTCGCGGGGAGGGATCAGACCCAGTACTTC.

DNA for the CDR3: TGTGCCAGCTCACCGCCGGGAACCTCCATGAACACTGAAGCTTTCTTT. Amino acids: CASSPPGTSMNTEAFF. This chain joins TRBV18 and TRBJ1-1; D is unclear. V was trimmed by 3 bases and J by 0 bases, leaving 14 bases between them. The germline V gene has CDR1 KGHSH and CDR2 LQKENI. The CDR3 contains 16 residues.

The chain couples TRBV5-1 to TRBJ2-1, with D tentatively TRBD1 (6 bases). Deletions cut 3 bases from V and 6 bases from J, with 13 bases between. The CDR3 runs to 14 residues. CDR1 is SGHRS and CDR2 is YFSETQ in the germline V gene. Here the CDR3 reads CASSSRTDRNEQFF. Written as DNA, the CDR3 is TGCGCCAGCAGCTCGAGGACAGATCGCAATGAGCAGTTCTTC. Drawing the rest from reference TRBV5-1 and TRBJ2-1, the complete variable domain is KAGVTQTPRYLIKTRGQQVTLSCSPISGHRSVSWYQQTPGQGLQFLFEYFSETQRNKGNFPGRFSGRQFSNSRSEMNVSTLELGDSALYLCASSSRTDRNEQFFGPGTRLTVL.

J is TRBJ1-1 and V is TRBV29-1, with D tentatively TRBD1 (6 bases). Looked up from germline, CDR1 is SQVTM and CDR2 is ANQGSEA. The CDR3 is made up of 14 amino acids. Trimming shortened V by 7 bases and J by 3 bases, and 18 bases separated the two germline ends. CDR3 in amino acids: CSADPKQGYTEAFF. CDR3 nucleotide sequence: TGCAGCGCTGACCCGAAGCAGGGGTACACTGAAGCTTTCTTT.

This clone appeared a few times. The gene calls are TRBV25-1 and TRBJ1-1; TRBD1 aligns across 7 bases. Germline assignment: CDR1 MGHDK and CDR2 SYGVNS. Losses at the gene ends were 3 bases for V and 3 bases for J; bases not matched to a gene: 13. The CDR3 loop spans 17 amino acids. The CDR3 DNA is TGTGCCAGCAGTGACAATCCAAAAGGGGGCGCGGACACTGAAGCTTTCTTT. Protein: CASSDNPKGGADTEAFF.

The chain links TRBV6-5 to TRBJ1-1, with a tentative D call TRBD1 (6 bases). The germline CDR1 and CDR2 sequences are MNHEY and SVGAGI. This CDR3 has 15 residues. Trimming cost V 6 bases and J 6 bases, with 20 bases left between them. As DNA, the CDR3 is TGTGCCAGCAGAGCAGGGGATTTGAGTTACGCTGAAGCTTTCTTT. Residues: CASRAGDLSYAEAFF.